A selection of T cell receptor beta chains follows, all from one sample in a study of cytomegalovirus exposure and HLA in healthy donors. The data were produced by immunoSEQ multiplex PCR, yet TCRdb's version contains in-frame clones alone and is incomplete. Of 75,000 to 95,000 clones listed, roughly 78% are singletons. The material sequenced was PBMCs. The receptors were sampled from a male donor in good health and CMV-seropositive. Both conserved end residues are part of each CDR3. The D gene is left open where the match is weak. Clone size, where shown, is once, few, many, or a class for clones that have expanded.

NA	TRBV13	TRBJ1-1	TRBD1	TGTGCCAGCAGCTCCCCCTCGACAGGGGATAACACTGAAGCTTTCTTT	CASSSPSTGDNTEAFF
NA	TRBV9	TRBJ1-5	NA	TGTGCCAGCAGCGGGGGCTTCGTTGGTCAGCCCCAGCATTTT	CASSGGFVGQPQHF
NA	TRBV11-2	TRBJ2-1	TRBD2	TGTGCCAGCAGCTACGGACTAGCGGGAGGGAATGAGCAGTTCTTC	CASSYGLAGGNEQFF
NA	TRBV27	TRBJ2-7	TRBD1	TGTGCCAGCAGTGCGAGACAGGGAGAGCAGTACTTC	CASSARQGEQYF
NA	TRBV7-9	TRBJ2-7	TRBD1	TGTGCCAGCAGCTTCGCCCGGGACAGAGAGCAGTACTTC	CASSFARDREQYF
NA	TRBV5-1	TRBJ2-5	TRBD1	TGCGCCAGCAGCTTGGACGGGACAGATCAAGAGACCCAGTACTTC	CASSLDGTDQETQYF
few	TRBV6-1	TRBJ1-1	NA	TGTGCCAGCAGCGGGATTTACGGCGCCGCTGAAGCTTTCTTT	CASSGIYGAAEAFF
once	TRBV5-1	TRBJ2-1	NA	TGCGCCAGCAGCTTGAAGGGGTTCGACAATGAGCAGTTCTTC	CASSLKGFDNEQFF
NA	TRBV27	TRBJ2-7	NA	TGTGCCAGCAGTCCGGGACTGAAGACCTACGAGCAGTACTTC	CASSPGLKTYEQYF
NA	TRBV27	TRBJ1-2	NA	TGTGCCAGCAGTTTTACAGGACGGAGCCAGGACTATGGCTACACCTTC	CASSFTGRSQDYGYTF
few	TRBV27	TRBJ1-5	TRBD1	TGTGCCAGCAGTCCGGACAGGGTCTATAATCAGCCCCAGCATTTT	CASSPDRVYNQPQHF
NA	TRBV5-1	TRBJ2-7	NA	TGCGCCAGCAGGCATAGCCAGGGGCATAGTAGTGGTTCCTACGAGCAGTACTTC	CASRHSQGHSSGSYEQYF
NA	TRBV5-1	TRBJ2-7	TRBD2	TGCGCCAGCAGCTACCAGGGAGGGTACGAGCAGTACTTC	CASSYQGGYEQYF
NA	TRBV23-1	TRBJ2-3	TRBD2	TGCGCCAGGATGCTCTCAGGGGGACTAGCGCCAGATACGCAGTATTTT	CARMLSGGLAPDTQYF
few	TRBV14	TRBJ2-3	TRBD1	TGTGCCAGCAGCCAGGACAGGGCTAGGGGAGATACGCAGTATTTT	CASSQDRARGDTQYF
many	TRBV5-1	TRBJ1-1	NA	TGCGCCAGCAGCTCGCCGACAGACTACACTGAAGCTTTCTTT	CASSSPTDYTEAFF
NA	TRBV7-3	TRBJ2-1	TRBD1	TGTGCCAGCAGCACAGGGGGGATTTACAATGAGCAGTTCTTC	CASSTGGIYNEQFF
NA	TRBV28	TRBJ2-5	NA	TGTGCCAGCAGTTTAGGGGCCCAAGAGACCCAGTACTTC	CASSLGAQETQYF
NA	TRBV2	TRBJ2-2	NA	TGTGCCAGCAGTGGGGGGGGGCCCTCCGGGGAGCTGTTTTTT	CASSGGGPSGELFF
NA	TRBV13	TRBJ2-1	TRBD2	TGTGCCAGCAGCTTTCTAGCGGGGGGGCCGCACAATGAGCAGTTCTTC	CASSFLAGGPHNEQFF
NA	TRBV28	TRBJ2-5	TRBD1	TGTGCCAGCAGTTCCGATACCGGGACAGTAGAGACCCAGTACTTC	CASSSDTGTVETQYF
NA	TRBV27	TRBJ1-1	NA	TGTGCCAGCAGTTTATTCAGGGCCACTGAAGCTTTCTTT	CASSLFRATEAFF
once	TRBV27	TRBJ1-1	NA	TGTGCCAGCTTTCCGGGGTGGCAAATTAAGGAAGCTTTCTTT	CASFPGWQIKEAFF
NA	TRBV4-2	TRBJ2-3	TRBD2	TGTGCCAGCAGCCGAGAACTAGCGGATTTAAGCACAGATACGCAGTATTTT	CASSRELADLSTDTQYF
few	TRBV6-5	TRBJ1-1	NA	TGTGCCAGCCACCGGGGGGGGCACAGCACTGAAGCTTTCTTT	CASHRGGHSTEAFF
NA	TRBV7-6	TRBJ2-2	TRBD2	TGTGCCAGCAGCTCACCGACTAGCGGGAGAGGAACCGGGGAGCTGTTTTTT	CASSSPTSGRGTGELFF
few	TRBV30	TRBJ2-3	NA	TGTGCCTGGGGGCGAGATACGCAGTATTTT	CAWGRDTQYF
few	TRBV7-2	TRBJ2-2	TRBD1	TGTGCCAGCAGCAACCAGGCTAGGGGGCTAGGCACCGGGGAGCTGTTTTTT	CASSNQARGLGTGELFF
once	TRBV5-6	TRBJ1-1	TRBD1	TGTGCCAGCAGCCGGACCGGGACAGGGGGCACTGAAGCTTTCTTT	CASSRTGTGGTEAFF
once	TRBV6-1	TRBJ2-3	NA	TGTGCCAGCAGTGAATTTGAGGGACTTAGCACAGATACGCAGTATTTT	CASSEFEGLSTDTQYF
few	TRBV12-5	TRBJ2-1	NA	TGTGCTAGTGGTCCCGGGACAACACCGTTTGAGCAGTTCTTC	CASGPGTTPFEQFF
NA	TRBV7-9	TRBJ2-7	TRBD1	TGTGCCAGCAGCTTACGGGGACAGGGGGCCGAGCAGTACTTC	CASSLRGQGAEQYF
NA	TRBV4-2	TRBJ2-7	NA	TGTGCCAGCAGCCAAGCCGAGATGACTGCGGGGGCTGTTTTCGTCGAGCAGTACTTC	CASSQAEMTAGAVFVEQYF
once	TRBV19	TRBJ1-2	TRBD1	TGTGCCAGTAGTCCAGGACAGGGCCCCTATGGCTACACCTTC	CASSPGQGPYGYTF
NA	TRBV6-1	TRBJ2-7	NA	TGTGCCAGCAGTGAATACAGGACGGAAGCCTACGAGCAGTACTTC	CASSEYRTEAYEQYF
NA	TRBV28	TRBJ2-5	NA	TGTGCCAGCAGCCTAAGAGGAGGGCAAGAGACCCAGTACTTC	CASSLRGGQETQYF
once	TRBV5-4	TRBJ2-4	TRBD1	TGTGCCAGCAGCAGCCTAACAGGGGCGGGAAACATTCAGTACTTC	CASSSLTGAGNIQYF
NA	TRBV7-8	TRBJ2-1	TRBD2	TGTGCCAGCCGACGACTAGCGGGAGAAAACAATGAGCAGTTCTTC	CASRRLAGENNEQFF
NA	TRBV15	TRBJ2-2	NA	TGTGCCACCAGCATCAGGGACACCGGGGAGCTGTTTTTT	CATSIRDTGELFF
once	TRBV5-1	TRBJ2-2	NA	TGCGCCAGCGAGCGGGACACCGGGGAGCTGTTTTTT	CASERDTGELFF
NA	TRBV30	TRBJ1-5	NA	TGTGCCTGGGGAGGGGCCTGGGGTCAGCCCCAGCATTTT	CAWGGAWGQPQHF
NA	TRBV5-6	TRBJ2-7	NA	TGTGCCAGCAGCTTGTCTGTGGGCCTTCTTATCTACGAGCAGTACTTC	CASSLSVGLLIYEQYF
NA	TRBV6-5	TRBJ2-7	TRBD2	TGTGCCAGCAGTAAGCGGGACGGCTACGAGCAGTACTTC	CASSKRDGYEQYF
NA	TRBV30	TRBJ1-1	NA	TGTGCCTGGAGTCCACCCTGGGAGGGCAGTGGTAAAGCTTTCTTT	CAWSPPWEGSGKAFF
NA	TRBV19	TRBJ2-2	NA	TGTGCCAGTGTTTCCCCGGCAGGGCTGAACACCGGGGAGCTGTTTTTT	CASVSPAGLNTGELFF
NA	TRBV30	TRBJ1-3	TRBD1	TGTGCCTGGACTAGGGACAGGGTAACTGGAAACACCATATATTTT	CAWTRDRVTGNTIYF
NA	TRBV28	TRBJ1-1	NA	TGTGCCAGCAGTTTTCCAGGGGATGGCACTGAAGCTTTCTTT	CASSFPGDGTEAFF
NA	TRBV2	TRBJ2-7	NA	TGTGCCAGCAGTGGACGGGACAATAAAGGTGACGAGCAGTACTTC	CASSGRDNKGDEQYF
NA	TRBV7-9	TRBJ1-6	NA	TGTGCCAGCAGCGGGTGGGAGGGTAATTCACCCCTCCACTTT	CASSGWEGNSPLHF